This passage covers 15 T cell receptor beta chains from one sample sequenced in a study of response to subunit inactivated influenza vaccine. TCRdb itself ran the RT-PCR reads through MiXCR, one entry per CDR3 protein. Of 530,000 or so distinct CDR3 sequences in the sample, 12% to 15% were seen once. Sequences were derived from PBMCs from blood, sampled 11 to 12 days after vaccination. The receptors here all came from a man between 45 and 60 years old who received an inactivated influenza vaccine.

The chain is built from TRBV12-3 or TRBV12-4 and TRBJ2-7; no definite D call. V shed 0 bases and J shed 6 bases, with 9 bases lying between them. This CDR3 region has 13 residues. The CDR3 bases are TGTGCCAGCAGTTTAGCGCTTTCGGCCGAGCAGTACTTC. Residues: CASSLALSAEQYF.

For the CDR3, the DNA is TGCGCCAGCAGCCAAGGACCTCCACACATCTACGAGCAGTACTTC. Its protein is CASSQGPPHIYEQYF. The V gene is TRBV4-3, the J gene TRBJ2-7; D remains unclear. Trimming took 1 base from V and 3 from J, leaving 13 bases between them. The CDR3 runs to 15 residues. Germline V gene sequence: CDR1 LGHNA, CDR2 YSLEER.

The chain has TRBV29-1 and TRBJ1-3; D is possibly TRBD1 (6 bases). The V end lost 7 bases, the J end lost 3 bases, and 10 bases lay between the germline ends. This CDR3 is built from 12 residues. Germline loops: CDR1 SQVTM, CDR2 ANQGSEA. In DNA, the CDR3 is TGCAGCGGCCGGGACAATGGAAACACCATATATTTT. It yields the protein CSGRDNGNTIYF.

This clonotype was seen repeatedly, ten times or more. This chain connects TRBV27 to TRBJ1-1; D remains unclear. This CDR3 contains 14 residues. V was cut by 2 bases and J by 1 base, with 8 bases left in between. Per germline, CDR1 MNHEY and CDR2 SMNVEV (reference sequence). This CDR3 is CASSLGWGNTEAFF. CDR3 DNA: TGTGCCAGCAGTTTAGGATGGGGGAACACTGAAGCTTTCTTT.

This clonotype has only a few counts. V gene TRBV20-1 combines with J gene TRBJ1-2, with D possibly being TRBD1 (6 bases). CDR1 is DFQATT, CDR2 SNEGSKA, per germline (reference sequence). The V gene lost 5 bases and the J gene lost 0 bases, with 13 bases spanning the gap. The CDR3 length is 14 residues. CDR3 in amino acids: CSAGGQTPNYGYTF. DNA of the CDR3: TGCAGTGCTGGTGGACAGACCCCTAACTATGGCTACACCTTC.

The chain employs TRBV18 and TRBJ2-7, with D tentatively TRBD1 (5 bases). The CDR3 spans 15 residues. Trimming pared 0 bases from V and 0 bases from J, leaving 9 bases between. Germline CDR1 reads KGHSH; CDR2 reads LQKENI. The CDR3 DNA sequence: TGTGCCAGCTCACCACCTGCAGGGCGCTCCTACGAGCAGTACTTC. This gives the protein CASSPPAGRSYEQYF.

Only a few counts were recorded for this clonotype. CDR3 region: CASSQGTGPNEQYF. In nucleotides, the CDR3 is TGTGCCAGCAGCCAAGGGACAGGGCCCAACGAGCAGTACTTC. The chain is built from TRBV3-1 and TRBJ2-7; TRBD1 matches 8 bases. Germline loops: CDR1 LGHDT, CDR2 YNNKEL (reference sequence). The CDR3 spans 14 residues. The junction had 4 bases not matched to a gene; V was cut back by 1 base and J by 5 bases.

The chain uses TRBV10-3 and TRBJ2-7; 9 bases line up with TRBD2. J lost 5 bases, V lost 6 bases, and 5 bases had no gene match. From germline, CDR1 is ENHRY and CDR2 SYGVKD. The CDR3 runs to 13 residues. DNA of the CDR3: TGTGCCATCAGGGTAGCGGGAGTAAACGAGCAGTACTTC. It encodes CAIRVAGVNEQYF.

This clonotype has a count of ten or more. One end of the junction does not line up with germline, which may come from a read error. The rearrangement links TRBV6-2 or TRBV6-3 to TRBJ2-7; no clear D. CDR1 and CDR2 from the germline V gene are MNHEY and SVGEGT. The CDR3 has 11 residues. The DNA of the CDR3 is TGTGCTAGCAGCCCTCTCTACGAGCAGTACTTC. This sequence encodes CASSPLYEQYF.

This clonotype was observed a few times. The chain carries TRBV29-1 and TRBJ2-1; D tentatively fits TRBD1 or TRBD2 (5 bases each). The CDR3 sequence is 10 residues long. Trimming left V 8 bases short and J 7 bases short, with 9 bases between. Germline V CDR1 and CDR2: SQVTM, ANQGSEA. For the CDR3, the DNA is TGCAGCATGTGGGGGAATGAGCAGTTCTTC. Translating it yields CSMWGNEQFF.

The chain joins TRBV18 to TRBJ2-7; 11 bases fit TRBD1. The CDR3 consists of 18 residues. V gave up 6 bases and J gave up 9 bases; unmatched junction bases: 22. Germline V CDR1 and CDR2: KGHSH, LQKENI. CDR3 protein: CASSLTGTGGSLASVQYF. CDR3 in DNA: TGTGCCAGCTCGCTCACCGGGACAGGGGGGAGCTTGGCGTCGGTGCAGTACTTC.

This rearrangement joins TRBV7-9 to TRBJ2-1; 8 positions match TRBD1. The J segment lost 1 base and the V segment lost 8 bases, leaving 7 bases of the junction unmatched. The CDR3 extends over 15 amino acids. Germline V lookup: CDR1 SEHNR, CDR2 FQNEAQ (reference sequence). The CDR3 sequence is CASAQGARSYNEQFF. The CDR3 DNA reads TGTGCCAGCGCGCAGGGGGCGCGGTCCTACAATGAGCAGTTCTTC.

The chain couples TRBV20-1 to TRBJ1-1, with TRBD1 as a possible D gene (6 bases). Germline V gene sequence: CDR1 DFQATT, CDR2 SNEGSKA (reference sequence). V was clipped by 1 base and J by 1 base, with 10 bases between them. CDR3 size: 14 residues. This chain's CDR3 is CSARVGHSNTEAFF. In nucleotides, the CDR3 is TGCAGTGCTAGAGTGGGACACTCGAACACTGAAGCTTTCTTT.

This clonotype came up a few times. The chain joins TRBV7-2 to TRBJ2-7, with 8 bases fitting TRBD1. This CDR3 is 15 amino acids long. Losses at the gene ends were 1 base for V and 7 bases for J; bases not matched to a gene: 9. Germline values: CDR1 SGHTA, CDR2 FQGNSA. The CDR3 DNA sequence: TGTGCCAGCAGCTTAGACTTCGGCAGGGGGCGAGAGCAGTACTTC. Protein product: CASSLDFGRGREQYF.

This chain joins TRBV7-2 and TRBJ2-5; 10 bases line up with TRBD2. Germline CDR1 SGHTA, CDR2 FQGNSA. Unmatched junction bases numbered 8, after V lost 7 bases and J lost 0 bases. This CDR3 comprises 16 residues. The CDR3 loop reads CASNPGLAEYQETQYF. The DNA for the CDR3 is TGTGCCAGCAACCCCGGACTAGCGGAGTACCAAGAGACCCAGTACTTC.